This TCR beta chain was identified in a study of blood T cell repertoires in COVID-19. Looking at the study overall: The United States, Italy and Spain were the sources of the acute and convalescent COVID-19 samples. In each case, the material was cDNA or gDNA derived from T cells, B-cell-depleted T cells, or PBMCs.

Trimming left V 3 bases short and J 4 bases short, with 9 bases between. The CDR3 totals 13 residues. Germline V lookup: CDR1 MNHEY, CDR2 SMNVEV (reference sequence). In the original analysis: Estimation of nucleated cell counts was performed using reference gene primer amplification. Assay: immunoSEQ multiplex PCR; the TCRdb copy retains only in-frame clones and omits some. That table supplies the V and J calls and clone size; D and trimming were determined from the DNA. The data show 120,000 or so clones, with over 70% seen just once and approximately 2.4% held by the top ten. The rearrangement uses TRBV27 and TRBJ1-2; D is perhaps TRBD1 (6 bases). This sequence originates from a man between 65 and 80 years old with acute or convalescent COVID-19. Sequencing was carried out using peripheral blood. In DNA form, the CDR3 reads TGTGCCAGCAGTTTTTTACAGGGCTATGGCTACACCTTC. This gives the protein CASSFLQGYGYTF.